What follows is one TCR beta chain and its context. This sample is drawn from a study of blood T cell repertoires in COVID-19. Method: immunoSEQ multiplex PCR; TCRdb's copy keeps in-frame clones and lacks some. The data show over 350,000 clones, with around nine tenths seen just once and about 10% held by the top ten. The CDR3 is made up of 14 amino acids. Germline V gene data show CDR1 as SGHVS and CDR2 as FNYEAQ. V gave up 4 bases and J gave up 5 bases, with 11 bases separating them. The specimen was PBMCs or T cells enriched from blood (not recorded which). The chain couples TRBV7-6 to TRBJ1-4; D call uncertain. The sequence was collected from a woman aged 45-59 years who had recovered from COVID-19. The CDR3 DNA reads TGTGCCAGCAGCTACGGAGCTAAGAATGAAAAACTGTTTTTT. Its protein product is CASSYGAKNEKLFF.